The sequence of this T cell receptor beta chain was determined in a study of cytomegalovirus exposure and HLA in healthy donors. Study-wide results and limits: Reportedly, cytomegalovirus status was diagnosed with high sensitivity and specificity. Analyzed later, association rates of TCRs varied across HLA loci, with DRB1 most and HLA-C fewest. Common viral pathogens were later found to be apparently linked to several of the most significant clusters.

Concerning this clone: The antigen is unknown.

It was with 60 Vbeta and 13 Jbeta primers that the PCR ran. The assay was immunoSEQ multiplex PCR, and TCRdb's table has in-frame clones only and misses some. There are around 140,000 clones in the sample; roughly three quarters occur only once, and approximately 1.4% lies in the top ten. The ends were cut back, 4 bases at V and 0 bases at J, with 13 bases in the middle. The CDR3 has 15 amino acids. Looked up from germline, CDR1 is SNHLY and CDR2 is FYNNEI. The sequencing input was PBMCs. The rearrangement links TRBV2 to TRBJ2-7, with TRBD2 as a possible D gene (6 bases). The receptor comes from a woman aged 40 to 50 in good health and CMV-seronegative. CDR3 in DNA: TGTGCCAGCAGTGCCTTCCGGGGAGGCTCCTACGAGCAGTACTTC. Protein sequence: CASSAFRGGSYEQYF.